The 13 T cell receptor beta chains in this list originate from one sample, sequenced in a study of spatial heterogeneity in lung cancer. Documented time point: blood at routine non-recurrence follow-up after resection. In TCRdb, the 5' RACE reads were re-called with MiXCR into one record per CDR3 protein. This sample yields about 110,000 distinct CDR3 sequences, of which 9.5% to 14% are seen a single time; 24% belongs to the top ten. The sequences come from PBMCs, collected at follow-up. The receptors here all came from a female donor with early-stage non-small cell lung cancer.

This clonotype was seen a handful of times. V is TRBV20-1 and J is TRBJ2-3, with D unresolved. Looked up from germline, CDR1 is DFQATT and CDR2 is SNEGSKA (reference sequence). The CDR3 is made up of 18 amino acids. V was trimmed by 1 base and J by 2 bases, leaving 22 bases between them. The CDR3 here is CSARGKGVGQATTDTQYF. DNA of the CDR3: TGCAGTGCTAGAGGGAAAGGAGTGGGTCAAGCCACCACAGATACGCAGTATTTT.

Many counts were recorded for this clonotype. This chain uses TRBV5-6 with TRBJ2-3; TRBD2 matches at 8 bases. The CDR3 consists of 15 residues. Per the germline V gene, CDR1 is SGHDT and CDR2 is YYEEEE. V lost 1 base and J lost 5; bases outside the gene matches: 6. DNA for the CDR3: TGTGCCAGCAGCTTGAAGAGACTAGCGCTAGATACGCAGTATTTT. This translates into CASSLKRLALDTQYF.

This clonotype was seen at least ten times. The chain is built from TRBV12-3 or TRBV12-4 and TRBJ1-2, with D possibly being TRBD1 (5 bases). This CDR3 is built from 12 residues. V lost 3 bases and J lost 4, with 6 bases in between. The DNA for the CDR3 is TGTGCCAGCAGTTTCGGGGGCTATGGCTACACCTTC. Protein sequence: CASSFGGYGYTF.

The chain joins TRBV20-1 to TRBJ2-5; TRBD2 matches 8 bases. Germline V gene sequence: CDR1 DFQATT, CDR2 SNEGSKA (reference sequence). V trimming: 0 bases; J trimming: 5 bases; junction bases outside the gene matches: 8. There are 15 residues in the CDR3. The CDR3 DNA is TGCAGTGCTAGAGATGGAGGCGGGAGGCACGAGACCCAGTACTTC. It codes for CSARDGGGRHETQYF.

This clonotype was detected many times. This chain uses TRBV10-3 with TRBJ2-4; D is perhaps TRBD2 (7 bases). Germline V gene sequence: CDR1 ENHRY, CDR2 SYGVKD. The CDR3 runs 12 residues. Trimming took 4 bases from V and 8 from J, leaving 9 bases between them. DNA for the CDR3: TGTGCCATCAGTGTAGGGGGGGACATTCAGTACTTC. Amino acid sequence: CAISVGGDIQYF.

This clonotype was observed at least ten times. The genes are TRBV19 and TRBJ1-2, with D tentatively TRBD1 (6 bases). The germline CDR1 and CDR2 sequences are LNHDA and SQIVND (reference sequence). Trimming pared 5 bases from V and 0 bases from J, leaving 16 bases between. The CDR3 runs to 16 residues. The CDR3 spells CASSQTGSSTNYGYTF. In nucleotides, the CDR3 is TGTGCCAGTAGTCAAACAGGGTCGTCAACTAACTATGGCTACACCTTC.

This sequence joins TRBV2 and TRBJ2-7; tentatively, D is TRBD1 (6 bases). The CDR3 loop spans 12 amino acids. Germline lookup yields CDR1 SNHLY and CDR2 FYNNEI. V was clipped by 8 bases and J by 0 bases, with 8 bases between them. The CDR3 reads CASGQNSYEQYF. The CDR3 bases are TGTGCCAGCGGACAGAACTCCTACGAGCAGTACTTC.

The chain joins TRBV7-2 to TRBJ1-6, with TRBD1 identical over 9 bases. Germline CDR1 is SGHTA and CDR2 is FQGNSA. This CDR3 spans 16 amino acids. V was clipped by 5 bases and J by 9 bases; unmatched bases: 11. The CDR3 region is CASSLPPGQGSSPLHF. In DNA form, the CDR3 reads TGTGCCAGCAGCCTCCCACCGGGACAGGGAAGTTCACCCCTCCACTTT.

This clonotype was counted at least ten times. The rearrangement links TRBV25-1 to TRBJ2-1; 7 bases are a match to TRBD2. The length of the CDR3 is 12 residues. The ends lost 7 bases at V and 9 bases at J; junction bases unmatched: 6. Per germline, CDR1 MGHDK and CDR2 SYGVNS. DNA of the CDR3: TGTGCCAGCAAAGGACTAGTTTTTGAGCAGTTCTTC. It translates to CASKGLVFEQFF.

This clonotype was observed many times. The rearrangement joins TRBV7-2 to TRBJ1-5; D gene unclear. Deletions cut 6 bases from V and 1 base from J, with 7 bases between. Per the germline V gene, CDR1 is SGHTA and CDR2 is FQGNSA. The CDR3 has 13 amino acids. Here the CDR3 DNA reads TGTGCCAGCAGTTCCACGAGCAATCAGCCCCAGCATTTT. Protein: CASSSTSNQPQHF.

At least ten counts were recorded for this clonotype. The chain uses TRBV28 and TRBJ1-1; the match to TRBD1 covers 8 bases. CDR1 is MDHEN and CDR2 is SYDVKM in the germline V gene. V was pared by 6 bases and J by 4 bases, with 10 bases of the junction left unmatched. The CDR3 spans 15 residues. The CDR3 loop is CASSLGQGWITEAFF. In DNA form, the CDR3 reads TGTGCCAGCAGCCTAGGACAGGGATGGATCACTGAAGCTTTCTTT.

This clonotype was detected only a few times. This chain joins TRBV19 and TRBJ2-1; perhaps TRBD1 as D (6 bases). With 0 bases removed from V and 2 bases from J, the gap between germline ends came to 26 bases. Germline V CDR1 and CDR2: LNHDA, SQIVND (reference sequence). This CDR3 is 21 amino acids long. CDR3 residues: CASSIDLWTQDSRLTYNEQFF. The CDR3 DNA follows: TGTGCCAGTAGTATAGATCTCTGGACTCAGGACAGCCGCTTGACCTACAATGAGCAGTTCTTC.

This clonotype has only a few counts. This chain joins TRBV6-6 and TRBJ2-5; D is uncertain. CDR3 length: 15 residues. Germline CDR1 MNHNY, CDR2 SVGAGI (reference sequence). V lost 2 bases and J lost 2, with 12 bases in between. The CDR3, as DNA: TGTGCCAGCAGTTACGGAACGACAAGACAAGAGACCCAGTACTTC. As protein: CASSYGTTRQETQYF.